This TCR beta chain came from a study of monozygotic twins with inflammatory bowel disease. CDR1 and CDR2 from the germline V gene are SGHRS and YFSETQ. The CDR3 loop spans 15 amino acids. Used for each TCR library was approximately 3,800 ng of total RNA. One entry per CDR3 protein, without DNA, is what TCRdb gives after re-calling the 5' RACE reads. The sample includes approximately 210,000 distinct CDR3 sequences. This clonotype was sampled from a human donor with ulcerative colitis or Crohn's disease, or a healthy co-twin of an affected twin (not recorded which). The sequenced sample was blood. This chain uses TRBV5-1 with TRBJ2-7; TCRdb names TRBD2, which stays unverified in the absence of DNA. CDR3 residues: CASTWAAGDSYEQYF.